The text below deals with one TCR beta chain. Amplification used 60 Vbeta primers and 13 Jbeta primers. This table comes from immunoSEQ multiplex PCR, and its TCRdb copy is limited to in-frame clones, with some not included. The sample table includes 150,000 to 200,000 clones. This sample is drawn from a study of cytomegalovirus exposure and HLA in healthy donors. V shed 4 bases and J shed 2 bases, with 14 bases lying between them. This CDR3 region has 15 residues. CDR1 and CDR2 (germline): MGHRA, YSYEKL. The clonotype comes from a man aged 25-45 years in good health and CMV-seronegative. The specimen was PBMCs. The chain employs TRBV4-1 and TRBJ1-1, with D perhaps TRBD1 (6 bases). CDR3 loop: CASSLQVDSNTEAFF. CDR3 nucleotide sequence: TGCGCCAGCAGCCTCCAGGTGGACAGCAACACTGAAGCTTTCTTT.